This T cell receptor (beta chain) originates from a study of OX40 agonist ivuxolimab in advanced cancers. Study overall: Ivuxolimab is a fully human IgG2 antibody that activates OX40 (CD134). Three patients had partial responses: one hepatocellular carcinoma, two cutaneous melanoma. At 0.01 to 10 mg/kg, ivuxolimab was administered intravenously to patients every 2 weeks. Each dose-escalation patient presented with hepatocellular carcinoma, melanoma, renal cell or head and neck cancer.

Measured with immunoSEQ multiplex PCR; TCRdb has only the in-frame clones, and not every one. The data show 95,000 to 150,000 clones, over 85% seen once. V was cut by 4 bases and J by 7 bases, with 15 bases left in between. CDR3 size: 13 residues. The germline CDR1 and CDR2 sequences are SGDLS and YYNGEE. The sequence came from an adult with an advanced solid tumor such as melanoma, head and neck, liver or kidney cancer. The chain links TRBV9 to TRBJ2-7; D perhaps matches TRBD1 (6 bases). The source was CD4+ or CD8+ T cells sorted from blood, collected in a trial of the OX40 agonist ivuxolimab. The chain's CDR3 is CASSFPGAGEQYF. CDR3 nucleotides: TGTGCCAGCAGCTTCCCAGGGGCTGGAGAGCAGTACTTC.